This passage covers 30 T cell receptor beta chains from one sample sequenced in a study of cytomegalovirus exposure and HLA in healthy donors. The PCR had 60 Vbeta and 13 Jbeta primers. Measured with immunoSEQ multiplex PCR; TCRdb has only the in-frame clones, and not every one. The sample lists some 150,000 clones, approximately 10% occurring once. Input material: PBMCs. Every receptor here comes from a woman aged 40-49 years in good health and CMV-seropositive.

This chain uses TRBV2 with TRBJ1-5; possibly TRBD1 for D (6 bases). The CDR3 consists of 16 residues. CDR1 SNHLY and CDR2 FYNNEI come from the germline V gene. V was shortened by 3 bases and J by 0 bases, with 12 bases between the two germline ends. This CDR3 is CASSEGRGYSNQPQHF. The CDR3 DNA reads as TGTGCCAGCAGTGAGGGCAGGGGCTATAGCAATCAGCCCCAGCATTTT.

This clone was recorded a few times. This chain joins TRBV7-2 and TRBJ2-5; 7 nucleotides agree with TRBD1. The CDR3 length is 15 residues. J was trimmed by 6 bases and V by 5 bases; bases with no gene match: 12. Germline V gene lookup returns CDR1 SGHTA and CDR2 FQGNSA. The CDR3 nucleotides are TGTGCCAGCAGCACGTTCCCGACAGGGATGCAGACCCAGTACTTC. Protein: CASSTFPTGMQTQYF.

This chain links TRBV27 with TRBJ1-1; 8 bases match TRBD1. This CDR3 is 14 amino acids long. J was trimmed by 4 bases and V by 2 bases; bases with no gene match: 3. CDR1 is MNHEY and CDR2 is SMNVEV in the germline V gene (reference sequence). CDR3 sequence reads: CASSLQGAGTEAFF. For the CDR3, the DNA is TGTGCCAGCAGTTTACAGGGGGCAGGCACTGAAGCTTTCTTT.

The chain couples TRBV2 to TRBJ2-7; the D gene is possibly TRBD1 (6 bases). The CDR3 extends over 11 amino acids. Germline CDR1 and CDR2: SNHLY and FYNNEI. V was cut by 5 bases and J by 9 bases, with 11 bases left in between. CDR3 sequence: CASSRTAAQYF. As DNA, the CDR3 is TGTGCCAGCAGTAGGACAGCCGCGCAGTACTTC.

This clone was counted between two and nine times. The chain employs TRBV5-4 and TRBJ2-7, with D possibly TRBD1 on 6 matching bases. CDR1 and CDR2 from the germline V gene are SGHNT and YYREEE (reference sequence). Trimming took 5 bases from V and 0 from J, leaving 15 bases between them. The CDR3 runs to 15 residues. The CDR3 DNA sequence: TGTGCCAGCAGTCCCGGGACACCTTACTCCTACGAGCAGTACTTC. Protein sequence: CASSPGTPYSYEQYF.

In this sample, this clone turned up a few times. The chain carries TRBV27 and TRBJ2-5; 8 nucleotides match TRBD2. Trimming cost V 8 bases and J 0 bases; bases outside gene matches: 14. The CDR3 sequence is 17 residues long. Germline assignment: CDR1 MNHEY and CDR2 SMNVEV (reference sequence). The CDR3 DNA reads TGTGCCAGCGCTACCGAAGGCGGGGGGCCGTACCAAGAGACCCAGTACTTC. Translation gives CASATEGGGPYQETQYF.

V gene TRBV5-5 combines with J gene TRBJ1-6, with 7 nucleotides matching TRBD1. The CDR3 has 14 amino acids. Germline V gives CDR1 SGHKS, CDR2 YYEKEE (reference sequence). V lost 4 bases and J lost 7; bases outside the gene matches: 5. DNA of the CDR3: TGTGCCAGCAGCCAAACGGGACAGAATTCACCCCTCCACTTT. Translated, it gives CASSQTGQNSPLHF.

This clone was seen a handful of times. The J gene is TRBJ1-2, the V gene TRBV7-2, with D maybe TRBD1 (6 bases). The CDR3 has 13 amino acids. Germline CDR1 SGHTA, CDR2 FQGNSA. The V end lost 1 base, the J end lost 7 bases, and 10 bases lay between the germline ends. CDR3 sequence reads: CASSLDRVTGYTF. For the CDR3, the DNA is TGTGCCAGCAGCTTAGACAGGGTGACTGGCTACACCTTC.

The chain combines TRBV9 with TRBJ1-1; TRBD1 might be the D (6 bases). Trimming pared 2 bases from V and 2 bases from J, leaving 13 bases between. From germline, CDR1 is SGDLS and CDR2 YYNGEE. The CDR3 is 15 residues long. CDR3 loop: CASSVSPRGNTEAFF. CDR3 DNA: TGTGCCAGCAGCGTTAGTCCCAGGGGTAACACTGAAGCTTTCTTT.

In this sample, this clone turned up a few times. This sequence joins TRBV9 and TRBJ2-3; 7 bases line up with TRBD2. The V gene's germline CDR1 is SGDLS and CDR2 YYNGEE. This CDR3 contains 13 residues. J was trimmed by 5 bases and V by 3 bases; bases with no gene match: 3. The CDR3 loop reads CASSAIAGDTQYF. The CDR3 DNA is TGTGCCAGCAGCGCAATAGCGGGAGATACGCAGTATTTT.

This clone came up a few times. The chain links TRBV7-9 to TRBJ1-1; TRBD1 is a possible D gene (6 bases). CDR3 length: 15 amino acids. V was shortened by 0 bases and J by 1 base, with 9 bases between the two germline ends. The germline V gene encodes CDR1 SEHNR and CDR2 FQNEAQ (reference sequence). CDR3 region: CASSLARTANTEAFF. Written as DNA, the CDR3 is TGTGCCAGCAGCTTAGCCCGGACAGCGAACACTGAAGCTTTCTTT.

This clone was seen a handful of times. The germline gene is not matched at one end of the junction; a read error may be the cause. Other DNA sequences from this sample encode an identical CDR3 as well. This rearrangement joins TRBV5-6 to TRBJ2-6, with 7 bases that match TRBD1. The CDR3 loop spans 17 amino acids. The germline V gene encodes CDR1 SGHDT and CDR2 YYEEEE. The CDR3: CASSLGGTDSGANVMTF. CDR3 nucleotides: TGTGCCAGCAGCTTGGGAGGGACAGACTCTGGGGCAAACGTCATGACTTTC.

V and J are TRBV19 and TRBJ2-5; 7 bases align to TRBD1. CDR1 and CDR2 from the germline V gene are LNHDA and SQIVND (reference sequence). J lost 2 bases, V lost 4 bases, and 7 bases had no gene match. This CDR3 spans 15 amino acids. Here the CDR3 DNA reads TGTGCCAGTAGTAGGGACAGCGATATACAAGAGACCCAGTACTTC. It encodes CASSRDSDIQETQYF.

This chain connects TRBV6-6 to TRBJ1-1; 9 bases are a match to TRBD1. V shed 4 bases, J shed 8 bases, and the junction held 8 bases outside the gene matches. There are 14 residues in the CDR3. Germline V gene sequence: CDR1 MNHNY, CDR2 SVGAGI (reference sequence). CDR3 sequence: CASSSTGQGQEAFF. DNA for the CDR3: TGTGCCAGCAGTTCTACGGGACAGGGCCAGGAAGCTTTCTTT.

The chain combines TRBV29-1 with TRBJ1-1; D is perhaps TRBD1 (5 bases). This CDR3 comprises 14 residues. CDR1 is SQVTM and CDR2 is ANQGSEA in the germline V gene. V was cut by 7 bases and J by 1 base, with 16 bases left in between. The CDR3 DNA reads TGCAGCGCAGGTGGGGGGAGCGGGAACACTGAAGCTTTCTTT. Its translation is CSAGGGSGNTEAFF. The full variable domain, with the rest looked up from reference TRBV29-1 and TRBJ1-1, is SAVISQKPSRDICQRGTSLTIQCQVDSQVTMMFWYRQQPGQSLTLIATANQGSEATYESGFVIDKFPISRPNLTFSTLTVSNMSPEDSSIYLCSAGGGSGNTEAFFGQGTRLTVV.

This chain connects TRBV6-5 to TRBJ1-2; the D gene is possibly TRBD1 (5 bases). Trimming took 6 bases from V and 3 from J, leaving 11 bases between them. From germline, CDR1 is MNHEY and CDR2 SVGAGI. The CDR3 is made up of 13 amino acids. CDR3 nucleotide sequence: TGTGCCAGCAGCCCATCGACAGACTATGGCTACACCTTC. It encodes CASSPSTDYGYTF.

The table lists this clone with a few counts. The chain is built from TRBV2 and TRBJ1-6; D ambiguous. The CDR3 is 12 amino acids. The germline V gene has CDR1 SNHLY and CDR2 FYNNEI. V lost 2 bases and J 7 bases, leaving 3 bases between the germline ends. CDR3 sequence (DNA): TGTGCCAGCAGTGAACGGAATTCACCCCTCCACTTT. It translates to CASSERNSPLHF.

There are a few counts of this clone. Other DNA sequences in this specimen translate into the identical CDR3. V usage is TRBV7-9 and J usage is TRBJ1-1; D remains ambiguous. The V and J ends lost 3 bases and 2 bases respectively, with 4 bases between them. The CDR3 runs 12 residues. Germline V gives CDR1 SEHNR, CDR2 FQNEAQ (reference sequence). In DNA form, the CDR3 reads TGTGCCAGCAGCTTCAGTAACACTGAAGCTTTCTTT. Protein: CASSFSNTEAFF.

The table lists this clone with a few counts. J is TRBJ1-5 and V is TRBV7-2; 9 bases map to TRBD1. CDR1 SGHTA and CDR2 FQGNSA come from the germline V gene. Losses at the gene ends were 1 base for V and 7 bases for J; bases not matched to a gene: 11. This CDR3 region has 17 residues. CDR3 amino acids: CASSLEVGTGIGQPQHF. DNA of the CDR3: TGTGCCAGCAGCTTAGAGGTTGGGACAGGGATCGGGCAGCCCCAGCATTTT.

Only a few counts were recorded for this clone. This sequence joins TRBV5-1 and TRBJ2-4; 9 positions match TRBD1. V lost 4 bases and J lost 8; bases outside the gene matches: 7. In germline, CDR1 is SGHRS, CDR2 YFSETQ. The CDR3 has 14 amino acids. The CDR3 nucleotides read TGCGCCAGCAGCCCTTGGACAGGGGTGGACATTCAGTACTTC. It specifies CASSPWTGVDIQYF.

The chain recombines TRBV4-1 with TRBJ2-7, with 8 bases identical to TRBD2. Unmatched junction bases numbered 13, after V lost 0 bases and J lost 0 bases. This CDR3 region has 19 residues. Germline V gene sequence: CDR1 MGHRA, CDR2 YSYEKL. CDR3 DNA: TGCGCCAGCAGCCAAGAGGCGGCGGTAGCGGGGATGAGCTCCTACGAGCAGTACTTC. Amino acid sequence: CASSQEAAVAGMSSYEQYF.

This rearrangement joins TRBV7-2 to TRBJ2-7; 8 bases agree with TRBD1. The ends lost 5 bases at V and 2 bases at J; junction bases unmatched: 8. The length of the CDR3 is 15 residues. CDR1 is SGHTA and CDR2 is FQGNSA in the germline V gene. CDR3 region: CASSPPGTGTYEQYF. For the CDR3, the DNA is TGTGCCAGCAGCCCCCCCGGGACAGGTACCTACGAGCAGTACTTC.

This clone was observed a handful of times. The chain has TRBV2 and TRBJ1-2; possible D gene TRBD1, 5 bases. V was clipped by 0 bases and J by 0 bases, with 11 bases between them. Germline V gene sequence: CDR1 SNHLY, CDR2 FYNNEI. CDR3 length equals 16 residues. CDR3 region: CASSEAGRGSNYGYTF. The CDR3, as DNA: TGTGCCAGCAGTGAAGCGGGGAGGGGATCTAACTATGGCTACACCTTC.

The chain recombines TRBV19 with TRBJ1-2; 7 bases match TRBD1. Germline V gene sequence: CDR1 LNHDA, CDR2 SQIVND (reference sequence). The V gene end was trimmed by 1 base and the J gene end by 4 bases; junction bases not matched to a gene: 9. The CDR3 has 16 amino acids. The CDR3: CASSIAPGGYSYGYTF. The CDR3, as DNA: TGTGCCAGTAGTATAGCCCCAGGGGGTTATAGCTATGGCTACACCTTC.

The chain couples TRBV11-3 to TRBJ2-1, with 11 positions matching TRBD2. The CDR3 is 15 amino acids. Germline CDR1 and CDR2: SGHNT and YENEEA. The V segment lost 4 bases and the J segment 9 bases; nucleotides outside the gene matches: 8. The CDR3 loop is CASSSGLAGPSEQFF. The CDR3 DNA reads as TGTGCCAGCAGCTCAGGACTAGCGGGCCCCTCTGAGCAGTTCTTC.

In DNA form, the CDR3 reads TGCGCCAGCAGCTTTGGGACTAGCGGGGGGGCAACAGATACGCAGTATTTT. It yields the protein CASSFGTSGGATDTQYF. The chain recombines TRBV5-1 with TRBJ2-3; 16 positions match TRBD2. This CDR3 contains 17 residues. V gave up 2 bases and J gave up 3 bases; unmatched junction bases: 3. Per germline, CDR1 SGHRS and CDR2 YFSETQ.

This clone has more than one count but fewer than ten. CDR3 DNA sequence: TGTGCCAGCACTATGGGGGCCTGGAATGAGCAGTTCTTC. Translation gives CASTMGAWNEQFF. The V call is TRBV6-6, the J call TRBJ2-1, with a weak D call TRBD1 (6 bases). Looked up from germline, CDR1 is MNHNY and CDR2 is SVGAGI (reference sequence). The CDR3 sequence is 13 residues long. Trimming removed 7 bases from V and 7 bases from J, with 14 bases in between.

The genes are TRBV6-1 and TRBJ1-1; D is ambiguous. The length of the CDR3 is 14 residues. The V gene lost 6 bases and the J gene lost 0 bases, with 11 bases spanning the gap. Germline CDR1 and CDR2: MNHNS and SASEGT. In DNA, the CDR3 is TGTGCCAGCAGCTCCTTTCACATGAACACTGAAGCTTTCTTT. It is translated as CASSSFHMNTEAFF.

The V and J genes are TRBV5-1 and TRBJ2-2, with 13 bases identical to TRBD2. The germline gives CDR1 SGHRS, CDR2 YFSETQ. CDR3 length: 17 amino acids. V dropped 4 bases and J dropped 7; count of bases not matched to a gene: 10. CDR3 region: CASSRQLAGGPVGELFF. The CDR3 nucleotides read TGCGCCAGCAGCCGGCAACTAGCGGGGGGGCCAGTCGGGGAGCTGTTTTTT. Together with reference TRBV5-1 and TRBJ2-2, the CDR3 gives the full variable domain: KAGVTQTPRYLIKTRGQQVTLSCSPISGHRSVSWYQQTPGQGLQFLFEYFSETQRNKGNFPGRFSGRQFSNSRSEMNVSTLELGDSALYLCASSRQLAGGPVGELFFGEGSRLTVL.

This clone occurred a few times. The rearrangement links TRBV6-5 to TRBJ1-2, with 8 bases identical to TRBD1. V gave up 2 bases and J gave up 6 bases; unmatched junction bases: 8. Germline lookup yields CDR1 MNHEY and CDR2 SVGAGI. The CDR3 is 15 amino acids. CDR3 protein: CASSYGQGTGDGYTF. The CDR3 DNA sequence: TGTGCCAGCAGTTACGGACAGGGTACAGGAGATGGCTACACCTTC.